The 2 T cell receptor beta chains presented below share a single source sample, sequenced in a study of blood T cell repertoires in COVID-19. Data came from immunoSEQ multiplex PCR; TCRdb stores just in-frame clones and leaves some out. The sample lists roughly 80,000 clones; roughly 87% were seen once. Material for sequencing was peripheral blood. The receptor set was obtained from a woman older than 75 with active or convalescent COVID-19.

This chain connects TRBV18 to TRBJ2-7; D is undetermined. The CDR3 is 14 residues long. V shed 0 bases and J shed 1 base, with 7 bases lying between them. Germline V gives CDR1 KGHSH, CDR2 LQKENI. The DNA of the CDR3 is TGTGCCAGCTCACCACCCTCCGGTTCCTACGAGCAGTACTTC. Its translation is CASSPPSGSYEQYF.

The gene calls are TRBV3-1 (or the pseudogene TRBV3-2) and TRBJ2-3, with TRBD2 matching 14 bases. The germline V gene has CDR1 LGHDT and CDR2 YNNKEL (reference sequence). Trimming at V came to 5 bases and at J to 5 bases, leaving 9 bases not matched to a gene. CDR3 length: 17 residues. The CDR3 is CASSYGTSGSSGDTQYF. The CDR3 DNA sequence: TGTGCCAGCAGCTACGGGACTAGCGGGAGTTCGGGAGATACGCAGTATTTT.